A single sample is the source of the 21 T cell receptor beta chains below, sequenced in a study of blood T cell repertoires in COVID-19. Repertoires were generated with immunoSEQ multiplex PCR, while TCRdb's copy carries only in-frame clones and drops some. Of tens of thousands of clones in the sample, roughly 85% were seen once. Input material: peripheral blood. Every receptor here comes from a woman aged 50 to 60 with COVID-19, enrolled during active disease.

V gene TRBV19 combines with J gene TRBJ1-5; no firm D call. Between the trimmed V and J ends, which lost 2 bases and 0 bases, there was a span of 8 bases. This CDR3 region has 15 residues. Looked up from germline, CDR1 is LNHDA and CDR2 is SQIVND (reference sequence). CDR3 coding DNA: TGTGCCAGTAGTATATCGGGGTATAGCAATCAGCCCCAGCATTTT. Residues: CASSISGYSNQPQHF.

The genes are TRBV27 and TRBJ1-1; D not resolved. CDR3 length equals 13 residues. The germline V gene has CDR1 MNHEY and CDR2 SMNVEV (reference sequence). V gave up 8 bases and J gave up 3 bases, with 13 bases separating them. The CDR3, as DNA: TGTGCCAGCCATGTGGGCGCCTACACTGAAGCTTTCTTT. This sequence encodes CASHVGAYTEAFF.

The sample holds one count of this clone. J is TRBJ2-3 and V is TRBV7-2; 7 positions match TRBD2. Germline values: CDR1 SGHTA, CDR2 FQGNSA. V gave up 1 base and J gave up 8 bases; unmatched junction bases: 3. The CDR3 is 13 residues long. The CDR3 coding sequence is TGTGCCAGCAGCTTAGGGGCTAGCGGTACGCAGTATTTT. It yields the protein CASSLGASGTQYF.

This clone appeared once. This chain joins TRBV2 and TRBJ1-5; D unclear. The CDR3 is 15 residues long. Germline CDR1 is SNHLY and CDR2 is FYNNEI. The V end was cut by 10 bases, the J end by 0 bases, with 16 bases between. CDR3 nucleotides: TGTGCCACCCAGGACGGGAAAGTTAGCAATCAGCCCCAGCATTTT. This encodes CATQDGKVSNQPQHF.

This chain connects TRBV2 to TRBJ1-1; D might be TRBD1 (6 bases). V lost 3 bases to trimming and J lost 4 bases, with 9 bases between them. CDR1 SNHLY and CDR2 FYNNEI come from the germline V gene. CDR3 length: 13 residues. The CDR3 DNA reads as TGTGCCAGCAGTGAGAGAGGGGGCACTGAAGCTTTCTTT. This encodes CASSERGGTEAFF.

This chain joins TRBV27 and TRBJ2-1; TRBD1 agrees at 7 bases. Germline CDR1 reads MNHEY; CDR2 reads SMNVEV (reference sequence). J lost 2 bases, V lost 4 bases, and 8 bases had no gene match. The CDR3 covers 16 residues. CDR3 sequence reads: CASSWDSGVTYNEQFF. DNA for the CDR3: TGTGCCAGCAGTTGGGACAGCGGAGTAACCTACAATGAGCAGTTCTTC.

The CDR3 protein is CASSPRAVTGELFF. The CDR3 bases are TGTGCCAGCAGCCCAAGAGCGGTCACCGGGGAGCTGTTTTTT. The genes are TRBV14 and TRBJ2-2; D might be TRBD2 (5 bases). This CDR3 comprises 14 residues. Germline assignment: CDR1 SGHDN and CDR2 FVKESK. Trimming removed 4 bases at V and 4 bases at J, with 10 bases between.

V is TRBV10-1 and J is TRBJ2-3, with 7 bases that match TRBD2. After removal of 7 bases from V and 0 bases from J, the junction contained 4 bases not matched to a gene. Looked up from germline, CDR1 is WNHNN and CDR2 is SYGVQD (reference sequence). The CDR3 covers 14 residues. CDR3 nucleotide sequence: TGCGCCAGCAACCGGGACTATAGCACAGATACGCAGTATTTT. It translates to CASNRDYSTDTQYF.

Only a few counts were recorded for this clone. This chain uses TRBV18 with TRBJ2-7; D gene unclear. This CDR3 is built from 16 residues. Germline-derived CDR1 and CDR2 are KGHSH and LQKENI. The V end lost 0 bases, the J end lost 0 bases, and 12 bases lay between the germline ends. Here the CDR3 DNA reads TGTGCCAGCTCACCACCGGGTTCGGGTAGCTCCTACGAGCAGTACTTC. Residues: CASSPPGSGSSYEQYF.

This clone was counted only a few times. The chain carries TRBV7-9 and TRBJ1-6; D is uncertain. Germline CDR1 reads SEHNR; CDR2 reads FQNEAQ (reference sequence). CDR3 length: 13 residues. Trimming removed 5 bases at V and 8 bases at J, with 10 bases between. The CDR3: CASSPSPDSPLHF. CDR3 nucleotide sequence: TGTGCCAGCAGCCCTAGTCCCGATTCACCCCTCCACTTT.

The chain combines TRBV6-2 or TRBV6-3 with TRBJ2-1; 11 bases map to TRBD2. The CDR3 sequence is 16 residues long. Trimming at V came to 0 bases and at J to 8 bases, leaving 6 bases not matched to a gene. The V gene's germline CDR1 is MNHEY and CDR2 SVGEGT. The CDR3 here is CASSYSIAGGPDEQFF. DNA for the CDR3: TGTGCCAGCAGTTACTCTATAGCGGGAGGGCCTGATGAGCAGTTCTTC.

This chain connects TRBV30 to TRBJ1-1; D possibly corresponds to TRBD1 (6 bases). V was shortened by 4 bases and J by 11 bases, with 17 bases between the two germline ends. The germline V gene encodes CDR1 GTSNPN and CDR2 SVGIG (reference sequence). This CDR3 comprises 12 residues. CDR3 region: CAWTQGTFGAFF. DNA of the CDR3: TGTGCCTGGACACAGGGTACTTTTGGCGCTTTCTTT.

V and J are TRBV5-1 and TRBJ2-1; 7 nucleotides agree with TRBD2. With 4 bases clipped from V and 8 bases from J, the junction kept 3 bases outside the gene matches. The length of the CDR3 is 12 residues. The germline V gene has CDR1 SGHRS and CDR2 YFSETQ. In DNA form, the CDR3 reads TGCGCCAGCAGCCGCGGGAGCGATGAGCAGTTCTTC. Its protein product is CASSRGSDEQFF.

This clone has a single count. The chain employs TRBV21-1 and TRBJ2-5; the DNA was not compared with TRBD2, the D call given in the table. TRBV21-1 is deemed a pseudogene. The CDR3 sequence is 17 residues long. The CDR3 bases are TGTGCCAGCAGCACTCGGACTAGCGGAAATCCCCAAGAGACCCAGTACTTC. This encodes CASSTRTSGNPQETQYF.

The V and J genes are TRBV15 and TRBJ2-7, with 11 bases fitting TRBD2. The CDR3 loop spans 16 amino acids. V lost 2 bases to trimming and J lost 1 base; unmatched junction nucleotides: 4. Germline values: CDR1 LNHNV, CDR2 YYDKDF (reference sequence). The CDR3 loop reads CATSRPTSGSSYEQYF. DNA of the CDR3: TGTGCCACCAGCAGACCAACTAGCGGGAGTTCCTACGAGCAGTACTTC.

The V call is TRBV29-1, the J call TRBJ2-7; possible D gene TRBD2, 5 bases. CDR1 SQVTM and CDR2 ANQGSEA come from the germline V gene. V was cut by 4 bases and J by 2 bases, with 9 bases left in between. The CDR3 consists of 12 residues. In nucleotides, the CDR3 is TGCAGCGTTGGGTCGGGGACCTACGAGCAGTACTTC. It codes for CSVGSGTYEQYF.

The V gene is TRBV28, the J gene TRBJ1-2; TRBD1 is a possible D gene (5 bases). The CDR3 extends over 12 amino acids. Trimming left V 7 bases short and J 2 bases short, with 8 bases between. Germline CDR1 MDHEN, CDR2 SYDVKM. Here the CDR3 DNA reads TGTGCCAGCATCGGGGGGAACTATGGCTACACCTTC. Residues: CASIGGNYGYTF.

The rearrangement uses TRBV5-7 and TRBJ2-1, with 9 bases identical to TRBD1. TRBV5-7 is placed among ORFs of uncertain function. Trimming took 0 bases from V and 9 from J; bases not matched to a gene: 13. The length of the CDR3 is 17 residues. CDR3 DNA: TGTGCCAGCAGCTTGGTCGTGGAACACAGGGGGCGATCTGAGCAGTTCTTC. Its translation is CASSLVVEHRGRSEQFF.

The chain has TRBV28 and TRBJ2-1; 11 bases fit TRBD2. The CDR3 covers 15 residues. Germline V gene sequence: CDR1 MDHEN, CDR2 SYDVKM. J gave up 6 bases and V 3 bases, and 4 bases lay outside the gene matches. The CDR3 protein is CASSLGTSGFNEQFF. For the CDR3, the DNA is TGTGCCAGCAGTTTGGGGACTAGCGGATTCAATGAGCAGTTCTTC. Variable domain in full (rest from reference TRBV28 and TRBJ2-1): DVKVTQSSRYLVKRTGEKVFLECVQDMDHENMFWYRQDPGLGLRLIYFSYDVKMKEKGDIPEGYSVSREKKERFSLILESASTNQTSMYLCASSLGTSGFNEQFFGPGTRLTVL.

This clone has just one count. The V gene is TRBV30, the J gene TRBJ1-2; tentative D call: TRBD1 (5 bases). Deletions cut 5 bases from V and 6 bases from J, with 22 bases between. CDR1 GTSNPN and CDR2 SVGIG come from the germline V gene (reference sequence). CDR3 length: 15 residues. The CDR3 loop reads CAWFAWGEPLNGYTF. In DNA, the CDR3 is TGTGCCTGGTTCGCTTGGGGGGAACCTCTAAATGGCTACACCTTC.

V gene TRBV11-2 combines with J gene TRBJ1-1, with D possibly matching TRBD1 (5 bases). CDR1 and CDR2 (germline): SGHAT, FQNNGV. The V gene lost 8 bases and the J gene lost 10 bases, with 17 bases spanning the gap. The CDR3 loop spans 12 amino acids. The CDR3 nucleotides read TGTGCCAGCTCACAGGAGAGCGGGATAGCTTTCTTT. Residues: CASSQESGIAFF. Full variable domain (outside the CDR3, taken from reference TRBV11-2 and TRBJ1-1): EAGVAQSPRYKIIEKRQSVAFWCNPISGHATLYWYQQILGQGPKLLIQFQNNGVVDDSQLPKDRFSAERLKGVDSTLKIQPAKLEDSAVYLCASSQESGIAFFGQGTRLTVV.